This T cell receptor beta chain was identified during a study of blood T cell repertoires in COVID-19. The wider study: Italy, Spain and the United States were the sources of the convalescent and acute COVID-19 samples.

Source study methods: Researchers report that nucleated cell counts were estimated from reference gene primer amplification. The protocol was immunoSEQ multiplex PCR, while the TCRdb copy is restricted to in-frame clones and leaves out a portion. Clone size and V and J calls were adopted from that table, with D and trimming inferred from the DNA. The sample has around 270,000 clones; around 90% are singletons. This receptor was identified in a man in his sixties who had recovered from COVID-19. The sample consisted of peripheral blood.

The DNA for the CDR3 is TGTGCCTGGAGTTCAGACAGTCCGGTCGCCGGCTACACCTTC. Protein product: CAWSSDSPVAGYTF. The genes are TRBV30 and TRBJ1-2, with D possibly matching TRBD1 (5 bases). This CDR3 spans 14 amino acids. V lost 2 bases and J 8 bases, leaving 18 bases between the germline ends. Germline V gene data show CDR1 as GTSNPN and CDR2 as SVGIG (reference sequence).